These T cell receptor beta chains were read from a single sample in a study of response to subunit inactivated influenza vaccine. Each CDR3 protein gets one entry after TCRdb re-called the RT-PCR reads with MiXCR. The sample consists of roughly 570,000 distinct CDR3 sequences, around 15% of them appearing once. Sequenced material: PBMCs from blood, taken approximately 12 days after vaccination. The origin of the receptors is a man over 45 who received an inactivated influenza vaccine. Each CDR3 is given with its conserved first and last residue. D genes are given only for firm matches. A row's size may be missing; if present it is once, few, many or a size class.

V gene	clone size	D gene	J gene	CDR3 protein	CDR3 DNA
TRBV2	few	.	TRBJ1-5	CASRRTDYSNQPQHF	TGTGCCAGCAGGAGGACAGACTATAGCAATCAGCCCCAGCATTTT
TRBV28	many	.	TRBJ2-1	CASSFVPSSYNEQFF	TGTGCCAGCAGTTTTGTTCCGAGCTCCTACAATGAGCAGTTCTTC
TRBV25-1	few	.	TRBJ1-1	CASSGSEGEAFF	TGTGCCAGCAGTGGTTCGGAGGGTGAAGCTTTCTTT
TRBV20-1	few	.	TRBJ2-3	CSARKGGQQKRDTQYF	TGCAGTGCTAGAAAGGGCGGACAGCAAAAGAGGGATACGCAGTATTTT
TRBV20-1	few	.	TRBJ1-1	CSASIDNTEAFF	TGCAGTGCTAGTATAGATAACACTGAAGCTTTCTTT
TRBV11-2	few	.	TRBJ2-1	CASSLVIGGGQFDEQFF	TGTGCCAGCAGCTTAGTCATAGGGGGTGGTCAATTTGATGAGCAGTTCTTC
TRBV5-1	.	.	TRBJ2-1	CASSLVGNDYNEQFF	TGCGCCAGCAGCTTGGTCGGGAACGACTACAATGAGCAGTTCTTC
TRBV4-2	many	.	TRBJ2-3	CASSQAGSSTDTQYF	TGTGCCAGCAGCCAAGCGGGGTCCTCCACAGATACGCAGTATTTT
TRBV10-3	.	.	TRBJ2-3	CAISNRVGTDTQYF	TGTGCCATCAGTAACAGGGTGGGCACAGATACGCAGTATTTT
TRBV20-1	.	TRBD2	TRBJ2-3	CSALETSGVTDTQYF	TGCAGTGCCCTTGAGACTAGCGGAGTCACAGATACGCAGTATTTT
TRBV20-1	.	TRBD1	TRBJ2-4	CSAVTGMGTENIQYF	TGCAGTGCCGTGACTGGGATGGGGACAGAAAACATTCAGTACTTC
TRBV10-3	many	TRBD2	TRBJ2-1	CAISTSGVYNEQFF	TGTGCCATCAGTACTAGCGGGGTGTACAATGAGCAGTTCTTC
TRBV11-2	.	TRBD2	TRBJ2-1	CASRPEGLAGGYSYNEQFF	TGTGCCAGCAGACCAGAGGGACTAGCGGGGGGTTACTCCTACAATGAGCAGTTCTTC
TRBV5-1	few	.	TRBJ2-1	CASSLGPKGDEQFF	TGCGCCAGCAGCTTGGGACCCAAAGGCGATGAGCAGTTCTTC
TRBV9	few	TRBD1	TRBJ1-2	CASSVNGDSLDGYTF	TGTGCCAGCAGCGTCAACGGGGACAGTTTAGACGGCTACACCTTC
TRBV6-2/TRBV6-3	many	.	TRBJ2-1	CASSLDSSYNEQFF	TGTGCCAGCAGTTTGGACAGCTCCTACAATGAGCAGTTCTTC
TRBV11-2	many	.	TRBJ2-3	CASSFLQGLSTDTQYF	TGTGCCAGCAGCTTTTTACAGGGACTTAGCACAGATACGCAGTATTTT
TRBV29-1	.	TRBD2	TRBJ2-2	CSVAGASAGGTGELFF	TGCAGCGTTGCGGGGGCCTCGGCGGGGGGCACCGGGGAGCTGTTTTTT
TRBV7-2	few	.	TRBJ1-5	CASSLVAGINQPQHF	TGTGCCAGCAGCTTAGTGGCAGGAATCAATCAGCCCCAGCATTTT
TRBV5-6	few	TRBD2	TRBJ2-5	CASNKPGTSGTETQYF	TGTGCCAGCAACAAACCCGGGACTAGCGGGACAGAGACCCAGTACTTC
TRBV7-2	few	.	TRBJ1-1	CASSRTTMNTEAFF	TGTGCCAGCAGCCGGACAACCATGAACACTGAAGCTTTCTTT
TRBV7-2	many	TRBD2	TRBJ2-7	CASSLMRGGYEQYF	TGTGCCAGCAGCTTAATGCGGGGGGGCTACGAGCAGTACTTC